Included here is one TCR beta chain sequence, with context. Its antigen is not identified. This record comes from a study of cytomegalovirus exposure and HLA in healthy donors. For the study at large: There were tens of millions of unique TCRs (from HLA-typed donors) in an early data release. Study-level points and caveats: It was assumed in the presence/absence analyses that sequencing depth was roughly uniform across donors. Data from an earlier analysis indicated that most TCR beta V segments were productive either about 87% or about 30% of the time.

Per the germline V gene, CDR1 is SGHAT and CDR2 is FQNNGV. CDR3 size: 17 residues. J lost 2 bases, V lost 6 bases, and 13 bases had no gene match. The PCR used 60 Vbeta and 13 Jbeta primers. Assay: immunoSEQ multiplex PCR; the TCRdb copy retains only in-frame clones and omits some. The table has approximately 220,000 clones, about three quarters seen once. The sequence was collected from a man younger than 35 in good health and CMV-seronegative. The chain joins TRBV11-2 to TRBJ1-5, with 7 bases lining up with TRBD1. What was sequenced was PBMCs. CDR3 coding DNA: TGTGCCAGCAGTCCGGACAGGTCCCTAGACGGCAATCAGCCCCAGCATTTT. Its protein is CASSPDRSLDGNQPQHF.